The TCR beta chain under discussion was sequenced for a study of blood T cell repertoires in COVID-19. Germline V gene sequence: CDR1 SGHVS, CDR2 FQNEAQ. V was cut by 5 bases and J by 2 bases, with 21 bases left in between. The CDR3 consists of 17 residues. As originally analysed: Reference gene primer amplification gave estimated nucleated cell counts. Produced via immunoSEQ multiplex PCR; TCRdb's table is partial and in-frame only. That table furnishes V, J and clone size, whereas the DNA furnished D and trimming. The sample includes 55,000 to 70,000 clones, roughly 92% seen only once; the top ten take 5% to 6%.

The specimen was peripheral blood. The sequence was collected from a human donor in a cohort sampled during active COVID-19. The V call is TRBV7-8, the J call TRBJ2-5, with D tentatively TRBD2 (8 bases). CDR3 bases: TGTGCCAGCAGCCACGCCGGGGGGGACAGAGCTCAAGAGACCCAGTACTTC. The encoded protein is CASSHAGGDRAQETQYF.